This T cell receptor (beta chain) originates from a study of T-cell reconstitution after alpha-beta-depleted transplantation in children. Overall study results and limits: Several hundred expanded graft clones reportedly were the source of alpha-beta T cells about two months after transplant. Some patients' high day-60 TCRbeta diversity was traced to surviving recipient T cells and thymic progenitors.

The germline V gene has CDR1 LGHDT and CDR2 YNNKEL (reference sequence). The CDR3 is 14 residues long. Deletions cut 3 bases from V and 0 bases from J, with 8 bases between. As regards this clonotype: Its target is not known.

A library of TCRbeta sequences, prepared with unique molecular identifiers, was generated. TCRdb reprocessed the PCR reads via MiXCR and lists one record per CDR3 protein. The top ten hold around 43% of the sample, which has around 370,000 distinct CDR3 sequences, 15% to 20% seen once. The sequencing here drew on PBMCs, mostly from graft donor cells, taken 360 days after TCRalphabeta/CD19-depleted stem cell transplant. The TCR sequence derives from a male patient aged 2 to 10 who had a stem cell transplant for acute lymphoblastic leukemia, so the T cells may come from the graft donor. The chain uses TRBV3-1 and TRBJ1-1; no reliable D call. This chain's CDR3 is CASSHVRMNTEAFF. The CDR3 region has the DNA TGTGCCAGCAGCCACGTCCGCATGAACACTGAAGCTTTCTTT.